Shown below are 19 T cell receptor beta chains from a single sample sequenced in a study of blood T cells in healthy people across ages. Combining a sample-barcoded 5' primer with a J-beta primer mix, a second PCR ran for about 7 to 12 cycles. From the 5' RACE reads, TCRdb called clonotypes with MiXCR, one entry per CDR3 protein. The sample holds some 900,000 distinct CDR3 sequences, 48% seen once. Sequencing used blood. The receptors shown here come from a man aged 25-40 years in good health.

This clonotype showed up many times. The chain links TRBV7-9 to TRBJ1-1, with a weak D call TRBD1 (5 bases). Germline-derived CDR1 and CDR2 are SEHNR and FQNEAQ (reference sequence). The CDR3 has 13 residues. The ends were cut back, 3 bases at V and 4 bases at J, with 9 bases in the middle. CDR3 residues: CASSFFGGTEAFF. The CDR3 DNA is TGTGCCAGCAGCTTTTTCGGGGGCACTGAAGCTTTCTTT.

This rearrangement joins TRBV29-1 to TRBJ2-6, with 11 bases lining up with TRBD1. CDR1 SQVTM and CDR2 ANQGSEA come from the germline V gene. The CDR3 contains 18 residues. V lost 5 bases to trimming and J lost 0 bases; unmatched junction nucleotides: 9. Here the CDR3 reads CSVSNLDRGPSGANVLTF. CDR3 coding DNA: TGCAGCGTTTCAAATTTGGACAGGGGGCCCTCTGGGGCCAACGTCCTGACTTTC.

CDR3 loop: CASSFTGGVKYYEQYF. Here the CDR3 DNA reads TGTGCCAGCAGCTTTACGGGAGGGGTTAAATACTACGAGCAGTACTTC. The rearrangement links TRBV5-6 to TRBJ2-4, with 8 positions matching TRBD2. The last part of the DNA fits TRBJ2-7 better; the J call may be wrong. CDR3 size: 16 residues. The germline V gene has CDR1 SGHDT and CDR2 YYEEEE.

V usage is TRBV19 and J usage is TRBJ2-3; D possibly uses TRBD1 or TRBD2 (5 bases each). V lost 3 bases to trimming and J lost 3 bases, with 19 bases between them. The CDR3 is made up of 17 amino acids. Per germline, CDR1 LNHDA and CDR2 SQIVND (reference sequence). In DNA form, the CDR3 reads TGTGCCAGTAGTATCCAGGGATCCTCGAGGGAAACAGATACGCAGTATTTT. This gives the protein CASSIQGSSRETDTQYF. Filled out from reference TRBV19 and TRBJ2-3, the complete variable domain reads DGGITQSPKYLFRKEGQNVTLSCEQNLNHDAMYWYRQDPGQGLRLIYYSQIVNDFQKGDIAEGYSVSREKKESFPLTVTSAQKNPTAFYLCASSIQGSSRETDTQYFGPGTRLTVL.

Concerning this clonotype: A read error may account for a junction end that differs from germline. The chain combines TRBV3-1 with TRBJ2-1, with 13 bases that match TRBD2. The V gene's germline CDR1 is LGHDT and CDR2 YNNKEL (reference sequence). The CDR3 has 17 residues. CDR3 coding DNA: TGTACCAGCAGCCAACACAAACTAGCGGGGGGGCCGGGTGAGCAGTTCTTC. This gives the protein CTSSQHKLAGGPGEQFF.

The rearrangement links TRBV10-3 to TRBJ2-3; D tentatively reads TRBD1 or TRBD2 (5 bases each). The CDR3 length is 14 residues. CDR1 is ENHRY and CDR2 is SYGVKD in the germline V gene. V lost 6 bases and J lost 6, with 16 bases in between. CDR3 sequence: CAISGTDDGDTQYF. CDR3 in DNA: TGTGCCATCAGCGGGACGGACGACGGGGATACGCAGTATTTT.

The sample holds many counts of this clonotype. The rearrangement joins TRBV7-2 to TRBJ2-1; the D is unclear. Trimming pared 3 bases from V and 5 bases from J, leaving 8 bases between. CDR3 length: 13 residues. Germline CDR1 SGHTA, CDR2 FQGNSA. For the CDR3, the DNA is TGTGCCAGCAGCTTGGGTAGGGACAATGAGCAGTTCTTC. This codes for CASSLGRDNEQFF.

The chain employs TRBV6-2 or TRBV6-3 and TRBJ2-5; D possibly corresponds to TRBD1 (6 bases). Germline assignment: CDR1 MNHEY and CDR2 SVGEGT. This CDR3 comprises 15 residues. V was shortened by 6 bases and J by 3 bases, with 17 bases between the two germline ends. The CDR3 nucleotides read TGTGCCAGCAGCTCAGTTGGGACAAAGGAAGAGACCCAGTACTTC. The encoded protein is CASSSVGTKEETQYF.

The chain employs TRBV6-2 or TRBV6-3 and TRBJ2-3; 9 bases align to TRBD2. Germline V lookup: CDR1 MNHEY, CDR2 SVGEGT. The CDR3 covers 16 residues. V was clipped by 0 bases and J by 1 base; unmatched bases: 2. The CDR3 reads CASSYSSGGGTDTQYF. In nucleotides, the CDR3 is TGTGCCAGCAGTTACTCTAGCGGGGGCGGCACAGATACGCAGTATTTT.

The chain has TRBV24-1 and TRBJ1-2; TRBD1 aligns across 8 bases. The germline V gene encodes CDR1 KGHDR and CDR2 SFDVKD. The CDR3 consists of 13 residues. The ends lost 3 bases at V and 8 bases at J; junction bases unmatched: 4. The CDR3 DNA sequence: TGTGCCACCAGTGATGGGGACAGGCCCGGCTACACCTTC. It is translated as CATSDGDRPGYTF.

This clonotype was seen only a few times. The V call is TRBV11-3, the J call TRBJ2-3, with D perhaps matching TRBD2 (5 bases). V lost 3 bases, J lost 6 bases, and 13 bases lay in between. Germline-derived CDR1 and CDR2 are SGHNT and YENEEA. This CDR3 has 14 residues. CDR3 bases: TGTGCCAGCAGCTTGGACCGATGGGAGGATACGCAGTATTTT. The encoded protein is CASSLDRWEDTQYF. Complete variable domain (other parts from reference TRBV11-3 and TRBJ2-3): EAGVVQSPRYKIIEKKQPVAFWCNPISGHNTLYWYLQNLGQGPELLIRYENEEAVDDSQLPKDRFSAERLKGVDSTLKIQPAELGDSAVYLCASSLDRWEDTQYFGPGTRLTVL.

In DNA, the CDR3 is TGCAGTGCCCCCGGACTAGCCTCCAATGAGCAGTACTTC. This translates into CSAPGLASNEQYF. V is TRBV20-1 and J is TRBJ2-5; TRBD2 aligns across 8 bases. J gave up 11 bases and V 6 bases, and 14 bases lay outside the gene matches. This CDR3 has 13 residues. Germline values: CDR1 DFQATT, CDR2 SNEGSKA (reference sequence).

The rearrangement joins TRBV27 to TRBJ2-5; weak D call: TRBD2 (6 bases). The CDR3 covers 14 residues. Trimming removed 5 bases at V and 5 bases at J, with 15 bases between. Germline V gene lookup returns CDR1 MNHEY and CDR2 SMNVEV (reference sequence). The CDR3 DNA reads TGTGCCAGCAGTCCGGTTAGCGGTTGGGAGACCCAGTACTTC. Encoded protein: CASSPVSGWETQYF.

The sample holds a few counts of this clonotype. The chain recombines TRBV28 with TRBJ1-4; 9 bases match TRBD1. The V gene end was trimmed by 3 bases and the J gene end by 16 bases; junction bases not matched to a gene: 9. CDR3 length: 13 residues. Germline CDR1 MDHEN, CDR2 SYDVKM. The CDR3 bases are TGTGCCAGCAGTTTCAACAGGGGGCTAATTCCGTTTTTT. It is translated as CASSFNRGLIPFF. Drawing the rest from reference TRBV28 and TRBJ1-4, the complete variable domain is DVKVTQSSRYLVKRTGEKVFLECVQDMDHENMFWYRQDPGLGLRLIYFSYDVKMKEKGDIPEGYSVSREKKERFSLILESASTNQTSMYLCASSFNRGLIPFFGSGTQLSVL.

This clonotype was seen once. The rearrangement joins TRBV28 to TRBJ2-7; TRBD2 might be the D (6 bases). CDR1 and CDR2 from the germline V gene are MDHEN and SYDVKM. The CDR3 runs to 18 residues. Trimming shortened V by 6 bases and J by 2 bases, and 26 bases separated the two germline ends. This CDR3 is CASRLGIRGTGTAYEQYF. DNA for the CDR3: TGTGCCAGCAGGCTGGGCATTCGGGGGACTGGCACTGCCTACGAGCAGTACTTC.

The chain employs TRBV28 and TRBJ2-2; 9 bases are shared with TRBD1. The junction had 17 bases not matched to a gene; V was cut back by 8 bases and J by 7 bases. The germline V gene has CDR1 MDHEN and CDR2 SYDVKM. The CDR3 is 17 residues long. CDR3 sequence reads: CASREPRDRAMNGELFF. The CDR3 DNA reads TGTGCCAGCCGAGAACCCCGGGACAGGGCAATGAACGGGGAGCTGTTTTTT. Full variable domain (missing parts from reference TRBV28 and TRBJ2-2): DVKVTQSSRYLVKRTGEKVFLECVQDMDHENMFWYRQDPGLGLRLIYFSYDVKMKEKGDIPEGYSVSREKKERFSLILESASTNQTSMYLCASREPRDRAMNGELFFGEGSRLTVL.

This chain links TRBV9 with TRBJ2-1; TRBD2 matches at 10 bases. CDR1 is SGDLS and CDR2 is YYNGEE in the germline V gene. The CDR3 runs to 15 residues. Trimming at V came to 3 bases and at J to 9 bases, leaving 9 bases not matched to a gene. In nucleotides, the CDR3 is TGTGCCAGCAGCGCTAAAAGCGGGGGGGGTGGTGAGCAGTTCTTC. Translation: CASSAKSGGGGEQFF.

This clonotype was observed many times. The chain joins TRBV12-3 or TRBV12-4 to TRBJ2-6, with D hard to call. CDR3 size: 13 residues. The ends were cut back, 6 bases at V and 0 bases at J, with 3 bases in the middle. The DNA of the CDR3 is TGTGCCAGCAGAAACTCTGGGGCCAACGTCCTGACTTTC. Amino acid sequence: CASRNSGANVLTF.

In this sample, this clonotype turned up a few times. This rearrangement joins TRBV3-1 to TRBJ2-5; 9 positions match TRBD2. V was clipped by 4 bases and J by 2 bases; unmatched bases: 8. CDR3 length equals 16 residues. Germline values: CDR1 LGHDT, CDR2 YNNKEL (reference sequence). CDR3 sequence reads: CASSPRVAGAQETQYF. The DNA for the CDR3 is TGTGCCAGCAGCCCTCGGGTAGCGGGGGCGCAAGAGACCCAGTACTTC.